The T cell receptor (beta chain) described here comes from a study of blood T cell repertoires in COVID-19. This clone showed up just once. Clones were sequenced by immunoSEQ multiplex PCR, and TCRdb holds only the in-frame ones, with some missing. The data show a few hundred thousand clones, around 83% seen once. Trimming removed 2 bases from V and 5 bases from J; junction bases left unmatched: 9. Germline CDR1 is SGHTA and CDR2 is FQGNSA. There are 16 residues in the CDR3. Source material: PBMCs or T cells enriched from blood (not recorded which). This TCR derives from a woman between 45 and 65 years old who had recovered from COVID-19. V is TRBV7-2 and J is TRBJ2-5; TRBD2 matches at 9 bases. The CDR3 sequence is CASSLYPTSGLETQYF. The CDR3 nucleotides read TGTGCCAGCAGCTTATACCCGACTAGCGGCCTGGAGACCCAGTACTTC.